This T cell receptor (beta chain) stems from a study of prognosis after radiotherapy for stage I lung cancer. About the study: At a biologically effective dose of at least 100 Gy and in 3 to 5 fractions, SBRT was the radiotherapy delivered.

About this clonotype itself: One end of the junction is discordant with germline, which a read error may explain.

It was by two-round multiplex PCR that TCR beta CDR3 was amplified from genomic DNA. Primers (each specific to one TRBV or TRBJ gene) were used in first-round PCR. MiXCR was run by TCRdb on the multiplex PCR reads, yielding one entry per CDR3 protein. The table lists approximately 41,000 distinct CDR3 sequences, about 24% of them singletons, with less than 30% in the top ten. Node-negative disease was confirmed in all patients by CT and PET/CT, with no prior chemotherapy, radiotherapy or other malignancies. The CDR3 is 14 amino acids. Germline lookup yields CDR1 SGHRS and CDR2 YFSETQ. Sequenced material: PBMCs, taken before or after stereotactic body radiation therapy (not recorded which). The clonotype was recovered from a donor aged 50 or older with non-small cell lung cancer. The chain is built from TRBV5-1 and TRBJ2-1; D remains unclear. This chain's CDR3 is CAISLDPRGNGQFF. The CDR3 DNA is TGCGCCATCAGCTTGGATCCCCGTGGCAATGGGCAGTTCTTC.